The present TCR beta chain was sequenced within a study of T cell responses to AZD1222 COVID-19 vaccine. Study-level findings and limits: Among the donors, most were white British and more were female, and clonal diversity was possibly underestimated. The reported proportion of spike-specific TCRs targeting unmutated variant regions was nearly half.

Turning to this clone: Its antigen is as yet unknown.

Data came from immunoSEQ multiplex PCR; TCRdb stores just in-frame clones and leaves some out. The sample carries approximately 100,000 clones, 80% to 95% recorded once. The input for sequencing was peripheral blood, taken on day 0 of AZD1222 vaccination. The TCR originated in an adult in good health.

The DNA for the CDR3 is TGTGCCAGCAGTGAACAAGCGGGGGGCACAGATACGCAGTATTTT. It encodes CASSEQAGGTDTQYF. This chain links TRBV6-1 with TRBJ2-3; TRBD2 matches 8 bases. The CDR3 is 15 amino acids. Trimming cost V 2 bases and J 1 base; bases outside gene matches: 2. Germline lookup yields CDR1 MNHNS and CDR2 SASEGT.